This T cell receptor beta chain was identified during a study of T cell clonality in common variable immunodeficiency. Study conclusions and caveats: TCRbeta clonality was increased in CVID versus healthy controls. Fewer deletions and N-nucleotide insertions were reportedly seen in common variable immunodeficiency TCR beta sequences.

Both groups were predominantly of Caucasian heritage. This clone was seen ten or more times. Its matching antigen is unknown. The read ends 3 residues shy of where the CDR3 ends; the end is completed using the germline J gene. Sequencing was performed with immunoSEQ multiplex PCR; in TCRdb, only in-frame clones are kept and a portion is missing. There are more than 25,000 clones in the sample, none observed a single time. The CDR3 length is 13 residues. Germline-derived CDR1 and CDR2 are SGHTA and FQGNSA. The germline V and J ends were trimmed by 0 bases and 3 bases, with 3 bases remaining between them.

J is TRBJ2-4 and V is TRBV7-2; D remains unclear. This sequence was found in a human donor with common variable immunodeficiency. Material: peripheral blood mononuclear cells. The CDR3 protein is CASSLAYKNIQYF. The CDR3 bases that were read are TGTGCCAGCAGCTTAGCTTACAAAAACATT.